Following are 14 T cell receptor beta chains from one sample sequenced in a study of T cell responses to AZD1222 COVID-19 vaccine. The assay was immunoSEQ multiplex PCR, and TCRdb's table has in-frame clones only and misses some. The table lists roughly 200,000 clones, 90% to 95% of them singletons. This specimen consisted of peripheral blood, obtained 28 days after the second dose of the MenACWY control vaccine. The receptors were gathered from an adult who received the MenACWY meningococcal vaccine as a control.

This clone has a single count. The chain uses TRBV15 and TRBJ1-3; D is undetermined. Germline CDR1 reads LNHNV; CDR2 reads YYDKDF (reference sequence). The CDR3 consists of 13 residues. The V gene lost 2 bases and the J gene lost 2 bases, with 4 bases spanning the gap. The CDR3 coding sequence is TGTGCCACCAGCAGATCGGCTGGAAACACCATATATTTT. Encoded protein: CATSRSAGNTIYF. Full variable domain (outside the CDR3, taken from reference TRBV15 and TRBJ1-3): DAMVIQNPRYQVTQFGKPVTLSCSQTLNHNVMYWYQQKSSQAPKLLFHYYDKDFNNEADTPDNFQSRRPNTSFCFLDIRSPGLGDTAMYLCATSRSAGNTIYFGEGSWLTVV.

The chain joins TRBV13 to TRBJ1-1; 7 bases align to TRBD1. Germline CDR1 is PRHDT and CDR2 is FYEKMQ (reference sequence). This CDR3 region has 15 residues. With V trimmed by 2 bases and J by 3 bases, 6 bases remained unmatched. CDR3 amino acids: CASSLHPGGDTEAFF. Written as DNA, the CDR3 is TGTGCCAGCAGCTTACACCCAGGGGGGGACACTGAAGCTTTCTTT.

This rearrangement joins TRBV2 to TRBJ1-5, with TRBD1 identical over 10 bases. The V segment lost 4 bases and the J segment 7 bases; nucleotides outside the gene matches: 4. Germline V gene data show CDR1 as SNHLY and CDR2 as FYNNEI. CDR3 length: 14 amino acids. CDR3 sequence: CASSADRGNQPQHF. The CDR3 DNA sequence: TGTGCCAGCAGTGCGGACAGGGGGAACCAGCCCCAGCATTTT.

The chain has TRBV11-3 and TRBJ2-1, with D unclear. The CDR3 is 11 amino acids. From germline, CDR1 is SGHNT and CDR2 YENEEA. V was trimmed by 7 bases and J by 5 bases, leaving 6 bases between them. For the CDR3, the DNA is TGTGCCAGCAACCCTAACAATGAGCAGTTCTTC. This codes for CASNPNNEQFF.

This clone was seen only once. The rearrangement uses TRBV7-3 and TRBJ1-6; 10 bases match TRBD1. After removal of 5 bases from V and 7 bases from J, the junction contained 2 bases not matched to a gene. The CDR3 totals 14 residues. In germline, CDR1 is SGHTA, CDR2 FQGTGA. This CDR3 reads CASSPGQGNSPLHF. The CDR3 DNA reads as TGTGCCAGCAGCCCGGGACAGGGGAATTCACCCCTCCACTTT.

In its sample, this clone was seen once. DNA of the CDR3: TGCGCCAGCAGCTTGGTGGCCGGGGCTCGTGATCAGCCCCAGCATTTT. This translates into CASSLVAGARDQPQHF. The V call is TRBV5-1, the J call TRBJ1-5, with a weak D call TRBD1 (5 bases). Trimming pared 0 bases from V and 5 bases from J, leaving 15 bases between. This CDR3 comprises 16 residues. Germline-derived CDR1 and CDR2 are SGHRS and YFSETQ.

The genes are TRBV11-3 and TRBJ1-5; 7 positions match TRBD1. Germline values: CDR1 SGHNT, CDR2 YENEEA. After removal of 4 bases from V and 2 bases from J, the junction contained 11 bases not matched to a gene. The CDR3 consists of 17 residues. DNA of the CDR3: TGTGCCAGCAGCTCCGGGACAGCCGGGTTGGGCAATCAGCCCCAGCATTTT. Protein product: CASSSGTAGLGNQPQHF. Looking up the rest from reference TRBV11-3 and TRBJ1-5 gives the full variable domain: EAGVVQSPRYKIIEKKQPVAFWCNPISGHNTLYWYLQNLGQGPELLIRYENEEAVDDSQLPKDRFSAERLKGVDSTLKIQPAELGDSAVYLCASSSGTAGLGNQPQHFGDGTRLSIL.

V and J are TRBV11-2 and TRBJ1-1; D call uncertain. The length of the CDR3 is 14 residues. Germline CDR1 is SGHAT and CDR2 is FQNNGV. V was shortened by 1 base and J by 0 bases, with 6 bases between the two germline ends. The CDR3 DNA follows: TGTGCCAGCAGCTTAGGAGGGATGAACACTGAAGCTTTCTTT. This codes for CASSLGGMNTEAFF.

This chain uses TRBV19 with TRBJ2-1, with D perhaps given as TRBD1 or TRBD2 (5 bases each). V lost 2 bases to trimming and J lost 6 bases, with 14 bases between them. The CDR3 loop spans 15 amino acids. Germline CDR1 and CDR2: LNHDA and SQIVND (reference sequence). For the CDR3, the DNA is TGTGCCAGTAGTATACCGGCAGGGAGAGGCAATGAGCAGTTCTTC. Translation gives CASSIPAGRGNEQFF.

In DNA form, the CDR3 reads TGCAGTGCTAGTACGGCCGGGAGGGCGCAGTATTTT. Residues: CSASTAGRAQYF. The chain couples TRBV20-1 to TRBJ2-3; the match to TRBD2 covers 8 bases. Germline assignment: CDR1 DFQATT and CDR2 SNEGSKA (reference sequence). V was clipped by 3 bases and J by 10 bases; unmatched bases: 6. The CDR3 is 12 residues long.

The J gene is TRBJ1-5, the V gene TRBV5-1; TRBD1 agrees at 9 bases. Germline CDR1 and CDR2: SGHRS and YFSETQ. V gave up 1 base and J gave up 3 bases; unmatched junction bases: 2. This CDR3 is 15 amino acids long. In DNA form, the CDR3 reads TGCGCCAGCAGCTTGACAGGGGGCAACAATCAGCCCCAGCATTTT. This translates into CASSLTGGNNQPQHF. The whole variable domain, remainder taken from reference TRBV5-1 and TRBJ1-5, is KAGVTQTPRYLIKTRGQQVTLSCSPISGHRSVSWYQQTPGQGLQFLFEYFSETQRNKGNFPGRFSGRQFSNSRSEMNVSTLELGDSALYLCASSLTGGNNQPQHFGDGTRLSIL.

The chain carries TRBV27 and TRBJ1-3; D ambiguous. Trimming shortened V by 2 bases and J by 0 bases, and 11 bases separated the two germline ends. Germline CDR1 and CDR2: MNHEY and SMNVEV (reference sequence). The CDR3 loop spans 16 amino acids. The CDR3 is CASSLRSGASGNTIYF. In DNA, the CDR3 is TGTGCCAGCAGTTTACGGTCGGGCGCCTCTGGAAACACCATATATTTT.

CDR3 nucleotide sequence: TGTGCCAGCAGGGGGGGACAGCCCCAGCATTTT. Its translation is CASRGGQPQHF. V usage is TRBV6-5 and J usage is TRBJ1-5, with a tentative D call TRBD1 (5 bases). The germline V and J ends were trimmed by 6 bases and 7 bases, with 7 bases remaining between them. The germline CDR1 and CDR2 sequences are MNHEY and SVGAGI. The CDR3 has 11 residues.

This chain links TRBV7-2 with TRBJ2-2, with 9 bases lining up with TRBD2. Germline values: CDR1 SGHTA, CDR2 FQGNSA. This CDR3 spans 16 amino acids. After removal of 3 bases from V and 4 bases from J, the junction contained 6 bases not matched to a gene. The CDR3, as DNA: TGTGCCAGCAGCTTTATAGCGGGGGTGAGCACCGGGGAGCTGTTTTTT. It is translated as CASSFIAGVSTGELFF.